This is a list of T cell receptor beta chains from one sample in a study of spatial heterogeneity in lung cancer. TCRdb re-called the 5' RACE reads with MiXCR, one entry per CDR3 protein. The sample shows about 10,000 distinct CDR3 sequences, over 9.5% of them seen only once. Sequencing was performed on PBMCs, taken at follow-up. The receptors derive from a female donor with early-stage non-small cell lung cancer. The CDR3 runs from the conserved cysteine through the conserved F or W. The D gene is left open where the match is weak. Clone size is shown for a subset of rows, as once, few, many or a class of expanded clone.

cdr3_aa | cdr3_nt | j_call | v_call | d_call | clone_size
CASSDGGTSGSIGTDTQYF | TGCGCCAGCAGTGACGGCGGGACTAGCGGGAGCATTGGCACAGATACGCAGTATTTT | TRBJ2-3 | TRBV10-2 | TRBD2 | many
CASSLAGGNNEQFF | TGTGCCAGCAGTTTAGCGGGGGGCAATAATGAGCAGTTCTTC | TRBJ2-1 | TRBV28 | TRBD2 | NA
CATSDAGHLAGVPDTQYF | TGTGCCACCAGTGATGCGGGACATCTAGCGGGAGTCCCAGATACGCAGTATTTT | TRBJ2-3 | TRBV24-1 | TRBD2 | many
CASSRNQKGAGTEAFF | TGCGCCAGCAGTCGGAATCAAAAGGGCGCAGGGACTGAAGCTTTCTTT | TRBJ1-1 | TRBV10-2 | NA | NA
CASSQETTSGANVLTF | TGCGCCAGCAGCCAAGAAACAACCTCTGGGGCCAACGTCCTGACTTTC | TRBJ2-6 | TRBV4-3 | NA | NA
CASSLDGPVTDTQYF | TGTGCCAGCAGCTTAGACGGACCGGTGACAGATACGCAGTATTTT | TRBJ2-3 | TRBV7-2 | NA | once
CASSSGGVYEQYF | TGTGCCAGCAGCTCCGGAGGGGTCTACGAGCAGTACTTC | TRBJ2-7 | TRBV7-8 | NA | many
CASSRDSNQPQHF | TGTGCCAGCAGTAGGGATAGCAATCAGCCCCAGCATTTT | TRBJ1-5 | TRBV2 | NA | many
CASSVAGSGVEETQYF | TGTGCCAGCAGCGTCGCGGGTAGCGGGGTTGAGGAGACCCAGTACTTC | TRBJ2-5 | TRBV13 | TRBD2 | NA
CASRSPHTQYF | TGTGCCAGTAGATCACCCCATACGCAGTATTTT | TRBJ2-3 | TRBV19 | NA | many
CASSSDRVGQPQHF | TGTGCCAGCAGTTCGGACAGGGTAGGGCAGCCCCAGCATTTT | TRBJ1-5 | TRBV27 | TRBD1 | many
CASSLVPDGYTF | TGTGCCAGCAGCTTAGTTCCCGATGGCTACACCTTC | TRBJ1-2 | TRBV7-2 | NA | many
CASSLYSGVSQPQHF | TGTGCCAGCAGTTTATACTCAGGGGTTAGTCAGCCCCAGCATTTT | TRBJ1-5 | TRBV28 | NA | many
CATSDTGTATDTQYF | TGTGCCACCAGTGATACTGGGACAGCGACAGATACGCAGTATTTT | TRBJ2-3 | TRBV24-1 | TRBD1 | many
CSVERAGRLNEQFF | TGCAGCGTTGAGCGGGCCGGGAGACTCAATGAGCAGTTCTTC | TRBJ2-1 | TRBV29-1 | NA | many
CSVVAGGALTYNEQFF | TGCAGCGTCGTAGCGGGAGGGGCTTTGACCTACAATGAGCAGTTCTTC | TRBJ2-1 | TRBV29-1 | TRBD2 | many
CASSRLRGARSGELFF | TGTGCCAGCAGCAGGCTCAGGGGTGCGAGATCCGGGGAGCTGTTTTTT | TRBJ2-2 | TRBV5-6 | NA | many
CASSLAGASEQFF | TGTGCCAGCAGTTTGGCGGGAGCCTCGGAGCAGTTCTTC | TRBJ2-1 | TRBV12-3/TRBV12-4 | TRBD2 | many
CASSRDPTGLSSGGGYTF | TGTGCCAGCAGCCGGGACCCGACAGGACTCTCTTCAGGGGGTGGCTACACCTTC | TRBJ1-2 | TRBV7-6 | TRBD1 | many
CASSLTGTGHLSENTIYF | TGTGCCAGCAGCTTGACCGGGACAGGCCATTTGTCTGAAAACACCATATATTTT | TRBJ1-3 | TRBV7-2 | TRBD1 | many
CASTGQIEPYEQYF | TGCGCCAGCACGGGACAGATCGAGCCGTACGAGCAGTACTTC | TRBJ2-7 | TRBV10-2 | TRBD1 | many
CASSGANTGELFF | TGCGCCAGCAGCGGAGCGAACACCGGGGAGCTGTTTTTT | TRBJ2-2 | TRBV5-1 | NA | many
CASSLSGGREDYEQYF | TGTGCCAGCAGTTTATCCGGCGGGAGAGAGGACTACGAGCAGTACTTC | TRBJ2-7 | TRBV27 | TRBD2 | many
CASSLSGPLNEQFF | TGTGCCAGCAGTTTGAGCGGACCCCTCAATGAGCAGTTCTTC | TRBJ2-1 | TRBV2 | NA | many
CASSWGQVSEAFF | TGTGCCAGCAGCTGGGGACAGGTATCTGAAGCTTTCTTT | TRBJ1-1 | TRBV6-1 | TRBD1 | many
CASSRTSGRETQYF | TGTGCCAGCAGTAGGACTAGCGGGAGAGAGACCCAGTACTTC | TRBJ2-5 | TRBV12-3/TRBV12-4 | TRBD2 | many
CASSSIRASTDTQYF | TGTGCCAGCAGCTCCATCAGGGCTAGCACAGATACGCAGTATTTT | TRBJ2-3 | TRBV7-2 | NA | many
CSVGAGYTGELFF | TGCAGCGTTGGAGCGGGATACACCGGGGAGCTGTTTTTT | TRBJ2-2 | TRBV29-1 | TRBD2 | NA
CSAGQGTATEAFF | TGCAGCGCTGGACAGGGGACCGCGACTGAAGCTTTCTTT | TRBJ1-1 | TRBV29-1 | TRBD1 | many
CASSHQKNRGGELFF | TGTGCCAGCAGTCATCAAAAGAATCGTGGCGGGGAGCTGTTTTTT | TRBJ2-2 | TRBV11-2 | NA | NA
CASSGGDLANYGYTF | TGTGCCAGCAGTGGTGGAGACCTAGCTAACTATGGCTACACCTTC | TRBJ1-2 | TRBV6-1 | NA | few
CATDSQQETQYF | TGTGCCACAGACAGCCAACAAGAGACCCAGTACTTC | TRBJ2-5 | TRBV24-1 | NA | many
CASSSTSSRADTQYF | TGTGCCAGCAGCTCCACTAGCTCAAGAGCAGATACGCAGTATTTT | TRBJ2-3 | TRBV27 | NA | NA
CAILNVSAGYGYGYTF | TGTGCCATCTTAAATGTGTCGGCGGGCTATGGCTATGGCTACACCTTC | TRBJ1-2 | TRBV10-3 | NA | many
CASSSINRDRGALSTYEQYF | TGTGCCAGCAGCTCGATAAACCGGGACAGGGGAGCTTTATCAACCTACGAGCAGTACTTC | TRBJ2-7 | TRBV11-2 | TRBD1 | many
CASRQILYNEQFF | TGCGCCAGCAGACAGATACTTTACAATGAGCAGTTCTTC | TRBJ2-1 | TRBV10-2 | NA | many
CASSLLSREGGETQYF | TGCGCCAGCAGCTTGCTGTCGCGGGAGGGGGGAGAGACCCAGTACTTC | TRBJ2-5 | TRBV5-1 | TRBD2 | many
CASSLWGGGYYGYTF | TGTGCCAGCAGCTTATGGGGGGGAGGCTACTATGGCTACACCTTC | TRBJ1-2 | TRBV7-2 | NA | many
CASSTQGANYGYTF | TGTGCCAGCAGCACACAGGGGGCTAACTATGGCTACACCTTC | TRBJ1-2 | TRBV27 | TRBD1 | medium-sized
CASSSSRDKAEQYF | TGTGCCAGCAGCTCATCCCGGGACAAAGCCGAGCAGTACTTC | TRBJ2-7 | TRBV7-2 | NA | many
CSVVGTGGQPQHF | TGCAGCGTGGTCGGGACAGGGGGCCAGCCCCAGCATTTT | TRBJ1-5 | TRBV29-1 | TRBD1 | NA
CASSPGPSISF | TGTGCCAGCAGCCCAGGACCTAGTATCTCTTTC | TRBJ2-5 | TRBV11-2 | NA | many
CASSLQGSSGANVLTF | TGTGCCAGCAGCTTACAGGGTTCCTCTGGGGCCAACGTCCTGACTTTC | TRBJ2-6 | TRBV7-2 | NA | many
CASSPGTGDTGELFF | TGCGCCAGCAGCCCTGGGACAGGGGATACCGGGGAGCTGTTTTTT | TRBJ2-2 | TRBV4-3 | TRBD1 | NA
CASSGQGITGELFF | TGTGCCAGCAGTGGACAAGGGATCACCGGGGAGCTGTTTTTT | TRBJ2-2 | TRBV28 | NA | few
CAWTVTGNTIYF | TGTGCCTGGACAGTGACTGGAAACACCATATATTTT | TRBJ1-3 | TRBV30 | NA | NA
CASMSGGYEQYF | TGTGCCAGCATGTCGGGGGGGTACGAGCAGTACTTC | TRBJ2-7 | TRBV12-3/TRBV12-4 | TRBD2 | many
CASKALGANVLTF | TGTGCCAGCAAAGCTTTGGGGGCCAACGTCCTGACTTTC | TRBJ2-6 | TRBV13 | NA | many
CASSPSAQVGDTQYF | TGCGCCAGCAGCCCCTCCGCCCAGGTGGGGGATACGCAGTATTTT | TRBJ2-3 | TRBV5-1 | NA | NA
CASSVTGYGTDTQYF | TGTGCCAGCAGTGTTACAGGGTACGGCACAGATACGCAGTATTTT | TRBJ2-3 | TRBV12-3/TRBV12-4 | NA | NA
CASSLVTANYGYTF | TGTGCCAGCAGCTTGGTGACAGCTAACTATGGCTACACCTTC | TRBJ1-2 | TRBV7-8 | NA | many
CASSPRRERDDEQYF | TGTGCCAGCAGTCCGCGACGGGAACGTGACGACGAGCAGTACTTC | TRBJ2-7 | TRBV12-3/TRBV12-4 | NA | NA
CASSEIYEQYF | TGTGCCAGCAGCGAAATCTACGAGCAGTACTTC | TRBJ2-7 | TRBV6-1 | NA | many
CASSLAGGLELIYGYTF | TGTGCCAGCAGCTTGGCGGGGGGTTTAGAGTTAATCTATGGCTACACCTTC | TRBJ1-2 | TRBV5-5 | NA | medium-sized
CASSQRNEKLFF | TGTGCCAGCAGCCAGAGGAATGAAAAACTGTTTTTT | TRBJ1-4 | TRBV6-5 | NA | NA
CSAADRMSSYEQYF | TGCAGTGCCGCCGACAGGATGAGCTCCTACGAGCAGTACTTC | TRBJ2-7 | TRBV20-1 | NA | many
CSARGQGGKETQYF | TGCAGTGCTAGAGGACAGGGGGGGAAAGAGACCCAGTACTTC | TRBJ2-5 | TRBV20-1 | TRBD1 | many
CASSSGPPVELFF | TGTGCCAGTAGTAGCGGACCCCCCGTGGAGCTGTTTTTT | TRBJ2-2 | TRBV19 | NA | many
CASTSRTLEQYF | TGTGCCAGCACGAGCCGGACGCTAGAGCAGTACTTC | TRBJ2-7 | TRBV28 | NA | many